The subject of this entry is one T cell receptor beta chain. Its antigen is currently unknown. The CDR3 has 19 amino acids. The V segment lost 2 bases and the J segment 2 bases; nucleotides outside the gene matches: 10. Germline CDR1 SGHTA, CDR2 FQGTGA. The data belong to a study of cytomegalovirus exposure and HLA in healthy donors. General observations from the study: In vitro, a few CMV-associated chains proved specific for CMV antigens. According to reports, the classifier identified cytomegalovirus status with high specificity and sensitivity. The tendency of first-cohort TCR clusters to co-occur in the roughly 110 validation repertoires emerged from a later analysis. Some TCR beta chains (more than 150 of them) were listed as cytomegalovirus-associated.

Generated by immunoSEQ multiplex PCR, the TCRdb table keeps only in-frame clones and is missing some. The table records 90,000 to 120,000 clones, approximately 94% of them present only once. Sequenced input: PBMCs. This chain uses TRBV7-3 with TRBJ2-2, with 11 bases aligning to TRBD2. The receptor was derived from a woman aged 18-29 years in good health and CMV-seronegative. The CDR3 reads CASSLRSASGGINTGELFF. The CDR3 coding sequence is TGTGCCAGCAGCTTACGCTCGGCTAGCGGGGGGATAAACACCGGGGAGCTGTTTTTT.